Detailed here is one TCR beta chain. Its target is not known. TCRdb's table, derived via immunoSEQ multiplex PCR, lists solely in-frame clones and lacks some. In the table there are 52,000 or so clones, roughly 82% of which are singletons. Time point reported: week 5, during vaccination. Alongside topical imiquimod, each dose of vaccine comprised 300 ug of mutant IDH1 20-mer peptide. The donor cohort comprised cases of new WHO grade 3 or 4 IDH1-mutant, ATRX-lost astrocytoma. This sample was included in a study of a mutant IDH1 vaccine in newly diagnosed glioma. Study context: At weeks 1, 3, 5, 7, 11, 15, 19 and 23, patients received a vaccination, eight in all.

The sequencing used PBMCs, collected from a glioma patient whose treatment included an IDH1 peptide vaccine. The TCR comes from a woman aged 18-29 years with glioma. Some clones in this sample may be carry-over from other donors' samples.

CDR3 sequence: CAISANQETQYF. The CDR3 coding sequence is TGTGCCATCAGTGCGAACCAAGAGACCCAGTACTTC. The rearrangement uses TRBV10-3 and TRBJ2-5; D is undetermined. CDR1 is ENHRY, CDR2 SYGVKD, per germline. The CDR3 runs to 12 residues. Trimming removed 4 bases from V and 0 bases from J, with 3 bases in between.